This T cell receptor beta chain was captured by sequencing in a study of tumor and adjacent non-tumor tissue in lung cancer. General study results and limits: Normal lung showed higher cumulative top 100 clone frequency than tumor.

There are 11 residues in the CDR3. CDR1 MNHNS and CDR2 SASEGT come from the germline V gene. Trimming pared 10 bases from V and 6 bases from J, leaving 10 bases between. Turning to this clonotype: Its antigen is unknown. This CDR3 is missing its conserved last phenylalanine or tryptophan, likely due to a read error.

This sample's RNA came from whole unsorted tissue. Donors were chemotherapy-naive, newly diagnosed lung cancer surgical patients in China, August–late 2014. Three rounds of nested PCR, following a modified ARM-PCR protocol, produced the TCRbeta library. TCRdb reanalysed the multiplex PCR reads using MiXCR and keeps one entry per CDR3 protein. The sample carries 89,000 or so distinct CDR3 sequences, roughly 62% recorded once. The chain links TRBV6-1 to TRBJ2-4, with D perhaps TRBD1 or TRBD2 (5 bases each). Input material: lung tumor tissue. This sequence originates from a man between 65 and 85 years old with non-small cell lung cancer. CDR3 coding DNA: TGTGCCACCAGGGAGATAAACATTCAGTACGTC. Protein product: CATREINIQYV.